A selection of T cell receptor beta chains follows, all from one sample in a study of blood T cell repertoires in COVID-19. Clones were read by immunoSEQ multiplex PCR, and TCRdb kept only the in-frame ones, dropping some. The sample carries approximately 250,000 clones, approximately 80% recorded once. The sequenced sample was peripheral blood. These receptors were collected from a woman aged 45-65 years with acute or convalescent COVID-19. Each CDR3 is given with its conserved first and last residue. Each record gives: J gene, D gene, V gene, clone size, CDR3 protein, CDR3 DNA. The D gene is left open where the match is weak. Expanded clones are given a class, and other clones once, few, many or no size at all.

j_gene: TRBJ2-2
d_gene: TRBD2
v_gene: TRBV12-5
abundance: few
CDR3aa: CASGLSSGRAPGELFF
CDR3nt: TGTGCTAGTGGTTTGTCTAGCGGGAGGGCCCCCGGGGAGCTGTTTTTT

j_gene: TRBJ2-5
d_gene: TRBD2
v_gene: TRBV7-9
abundance: .
CDR3aa: CASSLDLAGGTETQYF
CDR3nt: TGTGCCAGCAGCTTAGACCTAGCGGGAGGGACAGAGACCCAGTACTTC

j_gene: TRBJ1-1
d_gene: TRBD1
v_gene: TRBV19
abundance: .
CDR3aa: CASSKTGKGNTEAFF
CDR3nt: TGTGCCAGTAGCAAGACAGGGAAGGGGAACACTGAAGCTTTCTTT

j_gene: TRBJ1-2
d_gene: .
v_gene: TRBV28
abundance: .
CDR3aa: CASIPAAGGYTF
CDR3nt: TGTGCCAGCATCCCTGCCGCCGGGGGCTACACCTTC

j_gene: TRBJ2-3
d_gene: TRBD2
v_gene: TRBV4-2
abundance: .
CDR3aa: CASSQIAGETAGDTQYF
CDR3nt: TGTGCCAGCAGCCAAATAGCGGGAGAAACCGCAGGAGATACGCAGTATTTT

j_gene: TRBJ2-3
d_gene: TRBD2
v_gene: TRBV7-2
abundance: .
CDR3aa: CASSPRSAGAADTQYF
CDR3nt: TGTGCCAGCAGCCCCCGAAGCGCGGGAGCAGCAGATACGCAGTATTTT

j_gene: TRBJ2-7
d_gene: .
v_gene: TRBV19
abundance: .
CDR3aa: CASSKRRGRGNEQYF
CDR3nt: TGTGCCAGTAGTAAGAGACGTGGCAGGGGAAACGAGCAGTACTTC

j_gene: TRBJ2-7
d_gene: TRBD1
v_gene: TRBV6-2/TRBV6-3
abundance: .
CDR3aa: CASSYWRQGYYEQYF
CDR3nt: TGTGCCAGCAGTTATTGGAGACAGGGTTACTACGAGCAGTACTTC

j_gene: TRBJ2-1
d_gene: TRBD2
v_gene: TRBV7-9
abundance: .
CDR3aa: CASSQARDYHYNEQFF
CDR3nt: TGTGCCAGCAGCCAAGCTCGGGACTACCACTACAATGAGCAGTTCTTC

j_gene: TRBJ2-7
d_gene: .
v_gene: TRBV7-2
abundance: .
CDR3aa: CASSLDRYSYEQYF
CDR3nt: TGTGCCAGCAGCTTAGATCGCTACAGTTACGAGCAGTACTTC

j_gene: TRBJ2-4
d_gene: TRBD1
v_gene: TRBV6-5
abundance: .
CDR3aa: CASSYSGTGARNIQYF
CDR3nt: TGTGCCAGCAGTTATTCCGGGACAGGGGCCAGAAACATTCAGTACTTC

j_gene: TRBJ1-5
d_gene: TRBD1
v_gene: TRBV4-3
abundance: .
CDR3aa: CASSQDAGQGAWQPQHF
CDR3nt: TGCGCCAGCAGCCAAGACGCGGGACAGGGGGCCTGGCAGCCCCAGCATTTT

j_gene: TRBJ2-7
d_gene: .
v_gene: TRBV28
abundance: .
CDR3aa: CASSRRYEQYF
CDR3nt: TGTGCCAGCAGCCGGCGGTACGAGCAGTACTTC

j_gene: TRBJ1-6
d_gene: TRBD1
v_gene: TRBV7-7
abundance: once
CDR3aa: CASSLDRDSPTNSPLHF
CDR3nt: TGTGCTAGCAGCTTAGATCGGGACAGCCCGACTAATTCACCCCTCCACTTT

j_gene: TRBJ1-5
d_gene: .
v_gene: TRBV6-1
abundance: .
CDR3aa: CASTLGGEGDQPQHF
CDR3nt: TGTGCCAGCACTCTAGGGGGGGAAGGGGATCAGCCCCAGCATTTT

j_gene: TRBJ2-6
d_gene: .
v_gene: TRBV9
abundance: .
CDR3aa: CASSHPGAGANVLTF
CDR3nt: TGTGCCAGCAGCCATCCGGGGGCTGGGGCCAACGTCCTGACTTTC

j_gene: TRBJ2-1
d_gene: TRBD2
v_gene: TRBV28
abundance: once
CDR3aa: CASSRSSGVVEQFF
CDR3nt: TGTGCCAGCAGCCGCTCTAGCGGGGTAGTTGAGCAGTTCTTC

j_gene: TRBJ2-5
d_gene: TRBD2
v_gene: TRBV28
abundance: .
CDR3aa: CASSFAPSGLKETQYF
CDR3nt: TGTGCCAGCAGTTTTGCGCCTAGCGGGTTAAAAGAGACCCAGTACTTC

j_gene: TRBJ2-2
d_gene: TRBD2
v_gene: TRBV6-5
abundance: .
CDR3aa: CASSRTSAGELFF
CDR3nt: TGTGCCAGCAGTCGGACTAGCGCCGGGGAGCTGTTTTTT

j_gene: TRBJ1-4
d_gene: .
v_gene: TRBV4-2
abundance: .
CDR3aa: CASSQGLLEGEKLFF
CDR3nt: TGTGCCAGCAGCCAAGGTCTTCTGGAGGGGGAAAAACTGTTTTTT

j_gene: TRBJ2-3
d_gene: .
v_gene: TRBV30
abundance: .
CDR3aa: CAWSLGTARGTDTQYF
CDR3nt: TGTGCCTGGAGCCTCGGGACTGCCCGGGGCACAGATACGCAGTATTTT

j_gene: TRBJ1-2
d_gene: .
v_gene: TRBV9
abundance: .
CDR3aa: CASSPSGGASYGYTF
CDR3nt: TGTGCCAGCAGCCCATCGGGAGGAGCCTCCTATGGCTACACCTTC

j_gene: TRBJ1-1
d_gene: TRBD1
v_gene: TRBV10-2
abundance: .
CDR3aa: CASSEGTGSGTEAFF
CDR3nt: TGCGCCAGCAGTGAAGGGACAGGGTCGGGGACTGAAGCTTTCTTT

j_gene: TRBJ2-3
d_gene: TRBD2
v_gene: TRBV6-6
abundance: once
CDR3aa: CASSSLAGGIDTQYF
CDR3nt: TGTGCCAGCAGTTCCTTAGCGGGGGGTATAGATACGCAGTATTTT

j_gene: TRBJ1-2
d_gene: .
v_gene: TRBV7-9
abundance: .
CDR3aa: CASSRDTNYGYTF
CDR3nt: TGTGCCAGCAGCCGGGACACGAACTATGGCTACACCTTC

j_gene: TRBJ1-3
d_gene: .
v_gene: TRBV6-5
abundance: .
CDR3aa: CASRYSQGNGNTIYF
CDR3nt: TGTGCCAGCAGGTATTCGCAGGGCAATGGAAACACCATATATTTT

j_gene: TRBJ2-7
d_gene: .
v_gene: TRBV7-2
abundance: few
CDR3aa: CASSLRGHQYEQYF
CDR3nt: TGTGCCAGCAGCTTAAGAGGACACCAATACGAGCAGTACTTC

j_gene: TRBJ1-1
d_gene: TRBD1
v_gene: TRBV27
abundance: .
CDR3aa: CASSPRDRGQIEAFF
CDR3nt: TGTGCCAGCAGTCCCAGAGACAGGGGGCAAATTGAAGCTTTCTTT

j_gene: TRBJ1-1
d_gene: TRBD1
v_gene: TRBV5-1
abundance: .
CDR3aa: CASSLEGWDRETEAFF
CDR3nt: TGCGCCAGCAGCTTGGAGGGTTGGGACAGGGAAACTGAAGCTTTCTTT

j_gene: TRBJ2-3
d_gene: .
v_gene: TRBV5-1
abundance: .
CDR3aa: CASSLGTLDTQYF
CDR3nt: TGCGCCAGCAGCTTGGGGACTCTTGATACGCAGTATTTT

j_gene: TRBJ1-2
d_gene: .
v_gene: TRBV10-3
abundance: .
CDR3aa: CAISAGGGYGYTF
CDR3nt: TGTGCCATCAGTGCTGGGGGAGGGTATGGCTACACCTTC

j_gene: TRBJ2-7
d_gene: TRBD1
v_gene: TRBV28
abundance: .
CDR3aa: CASSRLTTTDRGLYEQYF
CDR3nt: TGTGCCAGCAGTCGACTTACCACCACGGACAGGGGGCTATACGAGCAGTACTTC

j_gene: TRBJ2-5
d_gene: TRBD2
v_gene: TRBV7-3
abundance: .
CDR3aa: CASSLLAGGQETQYF
CDR3nt: TGTGCCAGCAGCTTACTAGCGGGGGGGCAAGAGACCCAGTACTTC

j_gene: TRBJ1-6
d_gene: TRBD1
v_gene: TRBV28
abundance: .
CDR3aa: CASSFPGTGGDSPLHF
CDR3nt: TGTGCCAGCAGTTTCCCCGGGACAGGGGGCGATTCACCCCTCCACTTT

j_gene: TRBJ2-7
d_gene: TRBD2
v_gene: TRBV27
abundance: .
CDR3aa: CASSRSPDASGTPMQYF
CDR3nt: TGTGCCAGCAGCCGATCCCCGGATGCTAGCGGGACCCCGATGCAGTACTTC

j_gene: TRBJ1-1
d_gene: TRBD1
v_gene: TRBV3-1/TRBV3-2
abundance: .
CDR3aa: CASSQGDRADTEAFF
CDR3nt: TGTGCCAGCAGCCAGGGGGACAGGGCTGACACTGAAGCTTTCTTT

j_gene: TRBJ1-6
d_gene: .
v_gene: TRBV29-1
abundance: few
CDR3aa: CSVASSYNSPLHF
CDR3nt: TGCAGTGTAGCGAGCTCCTATAATTCACCCCTCCACTTT

j_gene: TRBJ2-7
d_gene: .
v_gene: TRBV4-2
abundance: few
CDR3aa: CASSQEAGQGEQYF
CDR3nt: TGTGCCAGCAGCCAAGAGGCGGGGCAGGGAGAGCAGTACTTC

j_gene: TRBJ2-6
d_gene: .
v_gene: TRBV27
abundance: few
CDR3aa: CASFSSGANVLTF
CDR3nt: TGTGCCAGCTTTTCTTCTGGGGCCAACGTCCTGACTTTC

j_gene: TRBJ2-1
d_gene: TRBD1
v_gene: TRBV7-2
abundance: .
CDR3aa: CASRAGTGAYNEQFF
CDR3nt: TGTGCCAGCAGAGCCGGGACAGGGGCCTACAATGAGCAGTTCTTC

j_gene: TRBJ2-5
d_gene: TRBD1
v_gene: TRBV5-1
abundance: .
CDR3aa: CASTPGQAQETQYF
CDR3nt: TGCGCCAGCACACCTGGACAGGCCCAAGAGACCCAGTACTTC

j_gene: TRBJ1-1
d_gene: TRBD1
v_gene: TRBV30
abundance: few
CDR3aa: CAWSVGTEGAEAFF
CDR3nt: TGTGCCTGGAGTGTTGGGACAGAAGGGGCCGAAGCTTTCTTT

j_gene: TRBJ2-5
d_gene: TRBD1
v_gene: TRBV6-5
abundance: .
CDR3aa: CASSGTVGETQYF
CDR3nt: TGTGCCAGCAGCGGGACAGTAGGAGAGACCCAGTACTTC

j_gene: TRBJ2-7
d_gene: TRBD1
v_gene: TRBV9
abundance: once
CDR3aa: CASSLSADRAHEQYF
CDR3nt: TGTGCCAGCAGCTTATCTGCGGACAGGGCCCACGAGCAGTACTTC

j_gene: TRBJ2-7
d_gene: .
v_gene: TRBV6-4
abundance: .
CDR3aa: CARDPRGGEQYF
CDR3nt: TGTGCCAGAGACCCCAGGGGCGGCGAGCAGTACTTC

j_gene: TRBJ1-1
d_gene: .
v_gene: TRBV7-9
abundance: few
CDR3aa: CASSPRGNTEAFF
CDR3nt: TGTGCCAGCAGTCCGCGGGGGAACACTGAAGCTTTCTTT

j_gene: TRBJ2-1
d_gene: TRBD2
v_gene: TRBV27
abundance: .
CDR3aa: CASSRRLAGDMEQFF
CDR3nt: TGTGCCAGCAGCCGGAGACTAGCGGGAGATATGGAGCAGTTCTTC

j_gene: TRBJ1-1
d_gene: TRBD1
v_gene: TRBV19
abundance: once
CDR3aa: CASSLGQEFEAFF
CDR3nt: TGTGCCAGTAGCCTCGGACAGGAGTTTGAAGCTTTCTTT

j_gene: TRBJ1-2
d_gene: .
v_gene: TRBV7-9
abundance: .
CDR3aa: CASSPSTENYGYTF
CDR3nt: TGTGCCAGCAGCCCCTCGACAGAGAACTATGGCTACACCTTC

j_gene: TRBJ1-2
d_gene: .
v_gene: TRBV28
abundance: .
CDR3aa: CASSYRDGYTF
CDR3nt: TGTGCCAGCAGTTACAGGGATGGCTACACCTTC

j_gene: TRBJ1-1
d_gene: .
v_gene: TRBV6-5
abundance: .
CDR3aa: CAIRGGGEAFF
CDR3nt: TGTGCCATAAGGGGGGGTGGTGAAGCTTTCTTT

j_gene: TRBJ2-1
d_gene: TRBD2
v_gene: TRBV9
abundance: .
CDR3aa: CASSVGGTYNEQFF
CDR3nt: TGTGCCAGCAGCGTCGGGGGGACCTACAATGAGCAGTTCTTC